One sample yielded the 10 T cell receptor beta chains listed below, sequenced in a study of blood T cell repertoires in COVID-19. Libraries were prepared by immunoSEQ multiplex PCR; TCRdb keeps only in-frame clonotypes and omits some of them. The profile shows about 230,000 clones, approximately 80% of them singletons. The specimen was PBMCs or T cells enriched from blood (not recorded which). The receptor set was obtained from a man in his fifties or sixties who had recovered from COVID-19.

CDR3 in DNA: TGTGCCAGCAGCAGAACAGGGACCAGTGAAAAACTGTTTTTT. Translation gives CASSRTGTSEKLFF. The chain couples TRBV7-8 to TRBJ1-4; possibly TRBD1 for D (6 bases). The length of the CDR3 is 14 residues. CDR1 and CDR2 from the germline V gene are SGHVS and FQNEAQ. Trimming removed 5 bases from V and 7 bases from J, with 14 bases in between.

The chain is built from TRBV3-1 (or the pseudogene TRBV3-2) and TRBJ2-1; 14 bases line up with TRBD2. Germline V lookup: CDR1 LGHDT, CDR2 YNNKEL (reference sequence). This CDR3 comprises 15 residues. Trimming at V came to 1 base and at J to 9 bases, leaving 2 bases not matched to a gene. In DNA, the CDR3 is TGTGCCAGCAGCCAAGGACTAGCGGGGGGGCGTGAGCAGTTCTTC. Encoded protein: CASSQGLAGGREQFF.

The V gene is TRBV19, the J gene TRBJ2-2; 8 bases are shared with TRBD1. The CDR3 covers 15 residues. Looked up from germline, CDR1 is LNHDA and CDR2 is SQIVND (reference sequence). Unmatched junction bases numbered 4, after V lost 3 bases and J lost 4 bases. The CDR3 coding sequence is TGTGCCAGTAGTATCTGGACAGGGCCCACCGGGGAGCTGTTTTTT. It yields the protein CASSIWTGPTGELFF.

The CDR3, as DNA: TGTGCCAGCAGCCAAGATTCGTCCTACGAGCAGTACTTC. This sequence encodes CASSQDSSYEQYF. The rearrangement links TRBV3-1 (or the pseudogene TRBV3-2) to TRBJ2-7; D not certain. The V end lost 0 bases, the J end lost 1 base, and 4 bases lay between the germline ends. CDR1 and CDR2 from the germline V gene are LGHDT and YNNKEL (reference sequence). The CDR3 is 13 amino acids.

This chain uses TRBV5-1 with TRBJ1-6; the D is unclear. The CDR3 has 15 residues. V shed 7 bases and J shed 3 bases, with 14 bases lying between them. CDR1 and CDR2 from the germline V gene are SGHRS and YFSETQ. The CDR3: CASANSPDYNSPLHF. In nucleotides, the CDR3 is TGCGCCAGCGCCAATTCTCCAGACTATAATTCACCCCTCCACTTT. Full variable domain (remainder filled in from reference TRBV5-1 and TRBJ1-6): KAGVTQTPRYLIKTRGQQVTLSCSPISGHRSVSWYQQTPGQGLQFLFEYFSETQRNKGNFPGRFSGRQFSNSRSEMNVSTLELGDSALYLCASANSPDYNSPLHFGNGTRLTVT.

The J gene is TRBJ2-7, the V gene TRBV15; the D is unclear. V lost 0 bases to trimming and J lost 1 base, with 10 bases between them. The V gene's germline CDR1 is LNHNV and CDR2 YYDKDF (reference sequence). The CDR3 sequence is 15 residues long. The CDR3 DNA is TGTGCCACCAGCAGAGATCCGGCGGAATCCTACGAGCAGTACTTC. It encodes CATSRDPAESYEQYF.

The count of this clone is one. The chain employs TRBV27 and TRBJ2-3, with 7 bases fitting TRBD1. V dropped 5 bases and J dropped 5; count of bases not matched to a gene: 4. The CDR3 spans 13 residues. Per germline, CDR1 MNHEY and CDR2 SMNVEV (reference sequence). Here the CDR3 reads CASSNRGQDTQYF. Written as DNA, the CDR3 is TGTGCCAGCAGTAACAGGGGACAAGATACGCAGTATTTT.

The V call is TRBV9, the J call TRBJ2-1, with TRBD2 identical over 12 bases. V lost 0 bases to trimming and J lost 9 bases; unmatched junction nucleotides: 4. Germline lookup yields CDR1 SGDLS and CDR2 YYNGEE. CDR3 length equals 15 residues. The CDR3 sequence is CASSVGTSGVGEQFF. The CDR3 DNA sequence: TGTGCCAGCAGCGTAGGGACTAGCGGGGTGGGTGAGCAGTTCTTC.

V usage is TRBV3-1 (or the pseudogene TRBV3-2) and J usage is TRBJ1-6; D is perhaps TRBD1 (6 bases). The CDR3 totals 15 residues. The ends were cut back, 4 bases at V and 5 bases at J, with 12 bases in the middle. The V gene's germline CDR1 is LGHDT and CDR2 YNNKEL (reference sequence). CDR3 nucleotide sequence: TGTGCCAGCAGCCGTTGGGACACAAATAATTCACCCCTCCACTTT. Translating gives CASSRWDTNNSPLHF.

This chain uses TRBV7-2 with TRBJ2-1, with D perhaps TRBD2 (6 bases). Per germline, CDR1 SGHTA and CDR2 FQGNSA. Between the trimmed V and J ends, which lost 2 bases and 9 bases, there was a span of 8 bases. This CDR3 contains 12 residues. CDR3 loop: CASSLWGGEQFF. The CDR3 region has the DNA TGTGCCAGCAGCTTATGGGGAGGTGAGCAGTTCTTC.